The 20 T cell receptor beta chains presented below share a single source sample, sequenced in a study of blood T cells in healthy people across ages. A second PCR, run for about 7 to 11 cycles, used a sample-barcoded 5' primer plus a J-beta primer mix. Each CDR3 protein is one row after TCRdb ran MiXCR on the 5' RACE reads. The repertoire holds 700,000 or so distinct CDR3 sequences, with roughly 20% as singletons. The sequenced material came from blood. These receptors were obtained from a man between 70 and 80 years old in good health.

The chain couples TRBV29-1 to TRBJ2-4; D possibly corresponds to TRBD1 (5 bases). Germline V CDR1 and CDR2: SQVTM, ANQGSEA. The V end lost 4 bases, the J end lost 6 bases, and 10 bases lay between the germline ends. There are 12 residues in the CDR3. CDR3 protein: CSVGTTGNIQYF. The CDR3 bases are TGCAGCGTTGGGACAACGGGAAACATTCAGTACTTC. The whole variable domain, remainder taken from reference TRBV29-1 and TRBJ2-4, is SAVISQKPSRDICQRGTSLTIQCQVDSQVTMMFWYRQQPGQSLTLIATANQGSEATYESGFVIDKFPISRPNLTFSTLTVSNMSPEDSSIYLCSVGTTGNIQYFGAGTRLSVL.

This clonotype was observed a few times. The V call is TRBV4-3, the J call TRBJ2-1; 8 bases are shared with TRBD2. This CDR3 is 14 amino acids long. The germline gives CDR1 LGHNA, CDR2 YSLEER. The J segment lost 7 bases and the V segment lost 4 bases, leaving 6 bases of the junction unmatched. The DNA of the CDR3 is TGCGCCAGCAGCCGGCAGCGGGAGATGAATGAGCAGTTCTTC. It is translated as CASSRQREMNEQFF.

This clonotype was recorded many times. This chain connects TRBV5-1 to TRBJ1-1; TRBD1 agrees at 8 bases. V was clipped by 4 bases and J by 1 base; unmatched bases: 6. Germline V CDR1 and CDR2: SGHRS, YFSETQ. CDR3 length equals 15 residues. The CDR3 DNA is TGCGCCAGCAGCCTGGACAGGGTTACGAACACTGAAGCTTTCTTT. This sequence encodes CASSLDRVTNTEAFF.

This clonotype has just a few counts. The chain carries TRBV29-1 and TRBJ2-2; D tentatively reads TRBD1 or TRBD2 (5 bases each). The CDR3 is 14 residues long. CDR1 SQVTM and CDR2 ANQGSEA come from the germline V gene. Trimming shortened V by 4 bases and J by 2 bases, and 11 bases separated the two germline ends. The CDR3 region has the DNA TGCAGCGTTGTGAGGGGCCCTAACACCGGGGAGCTGTTTTTT. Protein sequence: CSVVRGPNTGELFF.

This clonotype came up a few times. The CDR3 loop is CASSTDGTDTQYF. In DNA form, the CDR3 reads TGTGCCAGCTCCACAGATGGAACAGATACGCAGTATTTT. V and J are TRBV18 and TRBJ2-3; D is uncertain. The CDR3 has 13 residues. Germline V CDR1 and CDR2: KGHSH, LQKENI. The germline V and J ends were trimmed by 6 bases and 3 bases, with 10 bases remaining between them. Supplemented by reference TRBV18 and TRBJ2-3, the full variable domain reads NAGVMQNPRHLVRRRGQEARLRCSPMKGHSHVYWYRQLPEEGLKFMVYLQKENIIDESGMPKERFSAEFPKEGPSILRIQQVVRGDSAAYFCASSTDGTDTQYFGPGTRLTVL.

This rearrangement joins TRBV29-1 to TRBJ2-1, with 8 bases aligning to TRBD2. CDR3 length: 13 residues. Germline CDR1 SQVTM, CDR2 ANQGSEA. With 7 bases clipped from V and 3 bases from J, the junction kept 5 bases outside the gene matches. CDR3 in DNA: TGCAGCGCGGGACTAGGAGGCTACAATGAGCAGTTCTTC. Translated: CSAGLGGYNEQFF.

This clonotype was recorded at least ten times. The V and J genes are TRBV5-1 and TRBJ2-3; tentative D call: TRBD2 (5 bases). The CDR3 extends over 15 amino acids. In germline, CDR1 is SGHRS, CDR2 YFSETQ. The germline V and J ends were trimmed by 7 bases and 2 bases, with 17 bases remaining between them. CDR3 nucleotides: TGCGCCAGCGTAGAAGGGAGTCTGAACACAGATACGCAGTATTTT. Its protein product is CASVEGSLNTDTQYF. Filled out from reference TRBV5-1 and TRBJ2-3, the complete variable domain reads KAGVTQTPRYLIKTRGQQVTLSCSPISGHRSVSWYQQTPGQGLQFLFEYFSETQRNKGNFPGRFSGRQFSNSRSEMNVSTLELGDSALYLCASVEGSLNTDTQYFGPGTRLTVL.

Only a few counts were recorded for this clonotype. Here the CDR3 DNA reads TGTGCCAGCAGCCCCATACAAAGACTAGCGGGAGATAGGGGGGCCAACGTCCTGACTTTC. Amino acid sequence: CASSPIQRLAGDRGANVLTF. This chain connects TRBV14 to TRBJ2-6, with 12 nucleotides matching TRBD2. Trimming cost V 4 bases and J 4 bases; bases outside gene matches: 14. Germline lookup yields CDR1 SGHDN and CDR2 FVKESK. CDR3 length: 20 residues.

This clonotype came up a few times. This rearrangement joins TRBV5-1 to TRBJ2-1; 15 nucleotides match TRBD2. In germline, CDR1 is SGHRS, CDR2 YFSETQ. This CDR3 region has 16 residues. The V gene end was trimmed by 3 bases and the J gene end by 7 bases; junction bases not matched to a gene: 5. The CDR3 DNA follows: TGCGCCAGCAGCTCCCCCGGGACTAGCGGGGGGAATGAGCAGTTCTTC. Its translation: CASSSPGTSGGNEQFF.

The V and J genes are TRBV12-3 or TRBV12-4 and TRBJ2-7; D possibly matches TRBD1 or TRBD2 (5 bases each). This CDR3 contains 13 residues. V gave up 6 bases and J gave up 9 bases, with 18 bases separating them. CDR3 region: CASSPRGQRGQYF. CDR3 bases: TGTGCCAGCAGCCCCCGGGGCCAACGCGGGCAGTACTTC.

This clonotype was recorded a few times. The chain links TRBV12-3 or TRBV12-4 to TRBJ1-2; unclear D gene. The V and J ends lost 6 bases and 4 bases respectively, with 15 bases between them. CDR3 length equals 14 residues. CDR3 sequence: CASSQSVWFYGYTF. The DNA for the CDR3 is TGTGCCAGCAGCCAAAGCGTCTGGTTCTATGGCTACACCTTC.

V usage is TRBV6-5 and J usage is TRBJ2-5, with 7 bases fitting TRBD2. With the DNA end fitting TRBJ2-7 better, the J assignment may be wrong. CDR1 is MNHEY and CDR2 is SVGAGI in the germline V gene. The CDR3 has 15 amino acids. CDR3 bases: TGTGCCAGCAGTTACGGGCGGGGGAGAATCTACGAGCAGTACTTC. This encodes CASSYGRGRIYEQYF.

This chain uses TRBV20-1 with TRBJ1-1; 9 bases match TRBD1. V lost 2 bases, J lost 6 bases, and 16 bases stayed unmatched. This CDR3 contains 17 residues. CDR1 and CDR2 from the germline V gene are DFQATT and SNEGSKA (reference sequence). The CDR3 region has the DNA TGCAGTGCTAGACCGGTCCCGGGACAGGGAATTATCGCTGAAGCTTTCTTT. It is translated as CSARPVPGQGIIAEAFF.

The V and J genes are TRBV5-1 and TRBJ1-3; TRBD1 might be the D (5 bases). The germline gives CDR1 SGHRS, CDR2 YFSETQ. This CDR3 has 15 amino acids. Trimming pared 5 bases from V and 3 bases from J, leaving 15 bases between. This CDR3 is CASSSGAVVGNTIYF. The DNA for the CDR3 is TGCGCCAGCAGTTCCGGGGCTGTCGTTGGAAACACCATATATTTT.

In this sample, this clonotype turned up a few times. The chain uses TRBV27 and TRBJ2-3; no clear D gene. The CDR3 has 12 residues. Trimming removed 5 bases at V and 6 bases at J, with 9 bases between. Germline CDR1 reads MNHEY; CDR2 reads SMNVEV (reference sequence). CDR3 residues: CASSQRSDTQYF. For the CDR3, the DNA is TGTGCCAGCAGTCAGCGTTCGGATACGCAGTATTTT.

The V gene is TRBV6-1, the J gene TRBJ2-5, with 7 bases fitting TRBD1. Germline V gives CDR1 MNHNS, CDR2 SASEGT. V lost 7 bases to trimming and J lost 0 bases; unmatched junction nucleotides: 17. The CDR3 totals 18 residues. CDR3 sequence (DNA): TGTGCCAGCAAGTGGCGGGCGATAGACAGGGCGTACCAAGAGACCCAGTACTTC. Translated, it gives CASKWRAIDRAYQETQYF.

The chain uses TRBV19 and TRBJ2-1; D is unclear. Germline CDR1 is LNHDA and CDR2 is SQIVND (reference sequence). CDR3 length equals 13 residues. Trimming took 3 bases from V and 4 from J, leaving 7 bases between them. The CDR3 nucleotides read TGTGCCAGTAGTATCCACAAGTACAATGAGCAGTTCTTC. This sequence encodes CASSIHKYNEQFF.

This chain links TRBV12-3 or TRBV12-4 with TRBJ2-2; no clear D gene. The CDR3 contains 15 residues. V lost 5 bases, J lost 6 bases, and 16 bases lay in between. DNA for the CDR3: TGTGCCAGCAGTAACGATTACTCTGGGGCCGGGGAGCTGTTTTTT. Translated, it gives CASSNDYSGAGELFF.

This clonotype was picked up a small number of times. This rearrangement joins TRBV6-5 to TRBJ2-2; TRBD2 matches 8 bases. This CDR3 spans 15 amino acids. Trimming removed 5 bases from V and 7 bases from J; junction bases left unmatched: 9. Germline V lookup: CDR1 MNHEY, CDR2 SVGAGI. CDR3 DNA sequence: TGTGCCAGCAGTCCCCGGGGTAGCGGGGTCGGGGAGCTGTTTTTT. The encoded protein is CASSPRGSGVGELFF.

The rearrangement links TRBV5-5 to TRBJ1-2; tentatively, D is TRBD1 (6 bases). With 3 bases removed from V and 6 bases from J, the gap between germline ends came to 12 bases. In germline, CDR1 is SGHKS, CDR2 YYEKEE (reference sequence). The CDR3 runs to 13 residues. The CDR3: CASSWGGINGYTF. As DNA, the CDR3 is TGTGCCAGCAGCTGGGGGGGCATTAATGGCTACACCTTC.